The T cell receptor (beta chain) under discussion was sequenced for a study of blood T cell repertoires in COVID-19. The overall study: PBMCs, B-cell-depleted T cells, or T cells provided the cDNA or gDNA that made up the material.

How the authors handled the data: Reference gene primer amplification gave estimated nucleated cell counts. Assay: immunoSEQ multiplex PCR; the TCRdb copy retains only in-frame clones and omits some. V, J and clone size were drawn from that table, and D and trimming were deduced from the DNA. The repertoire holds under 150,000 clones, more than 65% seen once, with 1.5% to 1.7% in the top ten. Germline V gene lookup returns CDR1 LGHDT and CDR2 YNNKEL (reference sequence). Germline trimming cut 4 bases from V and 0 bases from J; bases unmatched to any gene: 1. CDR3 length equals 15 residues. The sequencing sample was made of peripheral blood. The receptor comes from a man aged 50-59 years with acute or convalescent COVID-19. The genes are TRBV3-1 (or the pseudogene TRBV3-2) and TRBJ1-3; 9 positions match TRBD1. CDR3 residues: CASSRTGVSGNTIYF. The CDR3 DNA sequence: TGTGCCAGCAGCCGGACAGGGGTCTCTGGAAACACCATATATTTT.